One and the same sample provided the 10 T cell receptor beta chains below, sequenced in a study of PD-L1 blockade in urothelial cancer. Assay: immunoSEQ multiplex PCR; the TCRdb copy retains only in-frame clones and omits some. The top ten clones hold roughly 3.1% of a sample with some 29,000 clones, 80% to 90% of them seen once. Sample: PBMCs, taken around atezolizumab (anti-PD-L1) treatment. Receptors were obtained from a man aged 50-59 years with urothelial cancer.

The V call is TRBV5-4, the J call TRBJ2-2, with no clear D. The CDR3 runs 14 residues. Germline values: CDR1 SGHNT, CDR2 YYREEE (reference sequence). V was pared by 1 base and J by 5 bases, with 9 bases between. CDR3 sequence reads: CASSLLPRTGELFF. CDR3 nucleotides: TGTGCCAGCAGCTTGCTCCCCCGGACCGGGGAGCTGTTTTTT.

The DNA of the CDR3 is TGTGCCAGCAGCTTAGGATCGGGGGGAAGGACAGATACGCAGTATTTT. It yields the protein CASSLGSGGRTDTQYF. This chain links TRBV7-9 with TRBJ2-3; 7 bases map to TRBD2. The CDR3 covers 16 residues. J gave up 3 bases and V 1 base, and 7 bases lay outside the gene matches. Germline V gene sequence: CDR1 SEHNR, CDR2 FQNEAQ (reference sequence). Variable domain in full (rest from reference TRBV7-9 and TRBJ2-3): DTGVSQNPRHKITKRGQNVTFRCDPISEHNRLYWYRQTLGQGPEFLTYFQNEAQLEKSRLLSDRFSAERPKGSFSTLEIQRTEQGDSAMYLCASSLGSGGRTDTQYFGPGTRLTVL.

The V call is TRBV4-1, the J call TRBJ1-1, with TRBD1 matching 11 bases. CDR1 is MGHRA, CDR2 YSYEKL, per germline. The CDR3 loop spans 18 amino acids. J lost 5 bases, V lost 1 base, and 12 bases had no gene match. The CDR3 loop reads CASSQVGAGDRGRTEAFF. CDR3 sequence (DNA): TGCGCCAGCAGCCAAGTCGGCGCTGGGGACAGGGGGAGGACTGAAGCTTTCTTT.

This chain links TRBV6-1 with TRBJ2-2; the D is unclear. Germline CDR1 reads MNHNS; CDR2 reads SASEGT. Between the trimmed V and J ends, which lost 6 bases and 4 bases, there was a span of 9 bases. The CDR3 sequence is 13 residues long. DNA for the CDR3: TGTGCCAGCAGGTCTTCGGGCACCGGGGAGCTGTTTTTT. Translated: CASRSSGTGELFF.

The rearrangement joins TRBV7-8 to TRBJ2-5, with TRBD1 matching 8 bases. The CDR3 extends over 15 amino acids. Germline-derived CDR1 and CDR2 are SGHVS and FQNEAQ. V shed 5 bases and J 0 bases; nucleotides not matched to a gene: 5. The CDR3 nucleotides read TGTGCCAGCAGCCCGAGACAGGGGTACCAAGAGACCCAGTACTTC. This codes for CASSPRQGYQETQYF. The whole variable domain, remainder taken from reference TRBV7-8 and TRBJ2-5, is GAGVSQSPRYKVAKRGQDVALRCDPISGHVSLFWYQQALGQGPEFLTYFQNEAQLDKSGLPSDRFFAERPEGSVSTLKIQRTQQEDSAVYLCASSPRQGYQETQYFGPGTRLLVL.

The chain combines TRBV7-6 with TRBJ2-1; 10 bases line up with TRBD2. The trim removed 4 bases at V and 2 bases at J, leaving 17 bases unmatched. The length of the CDR3 is 20 residues. CDR1 is SGHVS and CDR2 is FNYEAQ in the germline V gene. CDR3 nucleotide sequence: TGTGCCAGCAGCTCCCTCGCTTTACTAGCGGGGACCCTCCCCTACAATGAGCAGTTCTTC. Translation gives CASSSLALLAGTLPYNEQFF.

The chain carries TRBV7-2 and TRBJ2-7; 7 bases fit TRBD1. J gave up 1 base and V 1 base, and 1 base lay outside the gene matches. The CDR3 length is 14 residues. Germline V CDR1 and CDR2: SGHTA, FQGNSA. As DNA, the CDR3 is TGTGCCAGCAGCTTAGTGGGACAGTCCTACGAGCAGTACTTC. Translation gives CASSLVGQSYEQYF.

The J gene is TRBJ2-7, the V gene TRBV7-9, with D tentatively TRBD2 (6 bases). The CDR3 length is 15 residues. With 5 bases removed from V and 4 bases from J, the gap between germline ends came to 18 bases. In germline, CDR1 is SEHNR, CDR2 FQNEAQ (reference sequence). The chain's CDR3 is CASSLRSGEEYEQYF. The DNA of the CDR3 is TGTGCCAGCAGCCTACGGTCGGGGGAGGAATACGAGCAGTACTTC.

The chain has TRBV28 and TRBJ2-1, with 10 bases that match TRBD2. Germline CDR1 MDHEN, CDR2 SYDVKM. The CDR3 covers 16 residues. With 5 bases clipped from V and 6 bases from J, the junction kept 10 bases outside the gene matches. The CDR3 region is CASSPLAGVEGNEQFF. In DNA, the CDR3 is TGTGCCAGCAGTCCCCTAGCGGGAGTAGAGGGCAATGAGCAGTTCTTC.

The chain employs TRBV28 and TRBJ2-1, with a tentative D call TRBD2 (7 bases). The CDR3 runs to 15 residues. Germline CDR1 is MDHEN and CDR2 is SYDVKM. V was trimmed by 5 bases and J by 0 bases, leaving 11 bases between them. The CDR3 reads CASSMAGASYNEQFF. CDR3 DNA sequence: TGTGCCAGCAGTATGGCGGGGGCCTCCTACAATGAGCAGTTCTTC.